This T cell receptor (beta chain) was profiled in a study of T cell changes during pregnancy in multiple sclerosis. Germline CDR1 reads MRHNA; CDR2 reads SNTAGT. J lost 5 bases, V lost 3 bases, and 6 bases had no gene match. The CDR3 loop spans 16 amino acids. TCRdb's table, derived via immunoSEQ multiplex PCR, lists solely in-frame clones and lacks some. Seen here are some 20,000 clones, 75% to 90% observed once, and the top ten hold 20%. This clonotype was sampled from a female donor in good health, enrolled as a control in a pregnancy study. This chain uses TRBV6-4 with TRBJ2-1; 11 bases map to TRBD2. The specimen was CD8+ T cells from peripheral blood mononuclear cells, collected after pregnancy. The CDR3 nucleotides are TGTGCCAGCAGTGAATTAGGGGGACTAGCGGACAATGAGCAGTTCTTC. This encodes CASSELGGLADNEQFF.